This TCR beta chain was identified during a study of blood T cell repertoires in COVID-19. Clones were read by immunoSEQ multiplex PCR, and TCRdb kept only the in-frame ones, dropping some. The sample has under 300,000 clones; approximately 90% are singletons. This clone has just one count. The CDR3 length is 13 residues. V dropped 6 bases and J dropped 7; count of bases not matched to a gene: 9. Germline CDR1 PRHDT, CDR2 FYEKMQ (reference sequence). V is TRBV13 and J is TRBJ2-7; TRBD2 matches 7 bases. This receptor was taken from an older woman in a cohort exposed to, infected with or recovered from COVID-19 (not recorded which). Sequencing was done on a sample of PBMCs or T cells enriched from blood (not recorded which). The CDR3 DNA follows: TGTGCCAGCAGGCATCTAGCGGTCACTGAGCAGTACTTC. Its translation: CASRHLAVTEQYF.